One and the same sample provided the 8 T cell receptor beta chains below, sequenced in a study of cytomegalovirus exposure and HLA in healthy donors. The PCR was carried out with 60 Vbeta primers and 13 Jbeta primers. Clones were read by immunoSEQ multiplex PCR, and TCRdb kept only the in-frame ones, dropping some. Seen here are around 180,000 clones, over 60% observed once, and the top ten hold around 0.99%. Sequencing used PBMCs. These receptors all come from a woman aged 40 to 49 in good health and CMV-seronegative.

The V gene is TRBV6-6, the J gene TRBJ1-6; 8 nucleotides agree with TRBD1. This CDR3 has 14 amino acids. J gave up 7 bases and V 8 bases, and 7 bases lay outside the gene matches. Germline values: CDR1 MNHNY, CDR2 SVGAGI (reference sequence). CDR3 sequence (DNA): TGTGCCAGCGCATTGGACAGGGTAAATTCACCCCTCCACTTT. It yields the protein CASALDRVNSPLHF.

The gene calls are TRBV5-1 and TRBJ2-5; a weak D match, TRBD1 (6 bases). This CDR3 contains 15 residues. Germline V gives CDR1 SGHRS, CDR2 YFSETQ. V dropped 4 bases and J dropped 1 base, with 14 bases sitting between them. For the CDR3, the DNA is TGCGCCAGCAGCAAGGACAGTACGAGCCAAGAGACCCAGTACTTC. Protein product: CASSKDSTSQETQYF.

The chain uses TRBV4-1 and TRBJ2-1, with TRBD1 matching 8 bases. CDR3 length equals 17 residues. Germline V gene data show CDR1 as MGHRA and CDR2 as YSYEKL. Trimming cost V 1 base and J 4 bases; bases outside gene matches: 9. The CDR3 nucleotides read TGCGCCAGCAGCCAAGGAGGAGTCAGGGGGCCGTACAATGAGCAGTTCTTC. Encoded protein: CASSQGGVRGPYNEQFF.

The genes are TRBV7-9 and TRBJ1-1; possible D gene TRBD1, 6 bases. Germline CDR1 is SEHNR and CDR2 is FQNEAQ (reference sequence). The ends were cut back, 3 bases at V and 5 bases at J, with 16 bases in the middle. This CDR3 spans 15 amino acids. The CDR3 bases are TGTGCCAGCAGCTTGAGCGGGGGGGGCTGGACTGAAGCTTTCTTT. The encoded protein is CASSLSGGGWTEAFF.

This clone was counted between two and nine times. The CDR3 is CASSRDRSADTQYF. The CDR3 nucleotides read TGTGCCAGCAGTCGAGACAGATCAGCAGATACGCAGTATTTT. The chain joins TRBV2 to TRBJ2-3; TRBD1 is a possible D gene (5 bases). Germline V lookup: CDR1 SNHLY, CDR2 FYNNEI. V shed 5 bases and J shed 4 bases, with 13 bases lying between them. This CDR3 has 14 residues.

This chain connects TRBV11-3 to TRBJ2-7, with a weak D call TRBD1 (5 bases). The V gene lost 0 bases and the J gene lost 0 bases, with 9 bases spanning the gap. The CDR3 is 15 amino acids. Germline values: CDR1 SGHNT, CDR2 YENEEA. The DNA for the CDR3 is TGTGCCAGCAGCTTAGAGGGGCAGAGCTCCTACGAGCAGTACTTC. Its protein is CASSLEGQSSYEQYF.

J is TRBJ2-3 and V is TRBV6-5; D is ambiguous. This CDR3 comprises 14 residues. V was shortened by 6 bases and J by 4 bases, with 14 bases between the two germline ends. Germline V CDR1 and CDR2: MNHEY, SVGAGI. The CDR3 coding sequence is TGTGCCAGCAGCCTCCAGGTATCGGCAGATACGCAGTATTTT. It yields the protein CASSLQVSADTQYF.

The V gene is TRBV19, the J gene TRBJ1-2; 9 nucleotides line up with TRBD1. The CDR3 runs to 16 residues. Trimming took 4 bases from V and 2 from J; bases not matched to a gene: 8. The germline CDR1 and CDR2 sequences are LNHDA and SQIVND (reference sequence). The CDR3 bases are TGTGCCAGTAGTAACCCGCCGGGACAGGGAAACTATGGCTACACCTTC. Translation gives CASSNPPGQGNYGYTF.